This T cell receptor (beta chain) came from a study of T cell responses to AZD1222 COVID-19 vaccine. Only in-frame clones appear in the TCRdb table, and some are missing; sequencing was by immunoSEQ multiplex PCR. This repertoire shows about 150,000 clones, approximately 90% found once; its top ten account for under 8%. With 0 bases removed from V and 0 bases from J, the gap between germline ends came to 15 bases. This CDR3 spans 17 amino acids. Germline V lookup: CDR1 SGHTA, CDR2 FQGNSA. The chain uses TRBV7-2 and TRBJ2-7; D is perhaps TRBD1 or TRBD2 (5 bases each). The origin of this receptor is an adult who had recovered from COVID-19. The sequences come from peripheral blood, collected after recovery from COVID-19. This CDR3 reads CASSLAGRLKSSYEQYF. DNA for the CDR3: TGTGCCAGCAGCTTAGCGGGACGACTGAAATCCTCCTACGAGCAGTACTTC.